The rows below give T cell receptor beta chains drawn from one sample of a study of beta chain features in type 1 diabetes. The protocol was immunoSEQ multiplex PCR, while the TCRdb copy is restricted to in-frame clones and leaves out a portion. The sample records roughly 350,000 clones, about 10% being singletons. The sample was central memory CD4+ T cells from blood. The source is a man aged 25 to 40 with type 1 diabetes. CDR3s include the opening cysteine and the closing phenylalanine or tryptophan. The order of the fields is D gene, V gene, clone size, J gene, CDR3 protein, CDR3 DNA. A D gene is named only where the DNA matches it firmly. Where a row states a size, it is once, few, many or the class of an expanded clone; other rows omit it.

TRBD1	TRBV4-1	many	TRBJ2-3	CASRKALRQGGDTQYF	TGCGCCAGCAGAAAGGCCCTTCGACAGGGTGGAGATACGCAGTATTTT
-	TRBV4-1	many	TRBJ2-2	CASSGSRDTGELFF	TGCGCCAGCAGTGGGAGCAGGGACACCGGGGAGCTGTTTTTT
TRBD1	TRBV5-1	-	TRBJ2-2	CASSQPDRGRSGELFF	TGCGCCAGCAGCCAACCGGACAGGGGGCGTTCCGGGGAGCTGTTTTTT
TRBD2	TRBV6-5	-	TRBJ2-7	CASSTRGDSYEQYF	TGTGCCAGCAGTACCCGGGGGGATTCCTACGAGCAGTACTTC
-	TRBV12-2	-	TRBJ2-1	CASRYGLAGVEQFF	TGTGCAAGTCGCTATGGACTAGCGGGGGTTGAGCAGTTCTTC
-	TRBV30	-	TRBJ2-5	CAWSVTGGATRETQYF	TGTGCCTGGAGTGTAACGGGGGGCGCAACTAGGGAGACCCAGTACTTC
-	TRBV19	few	TRBJ1-3	CASRPILDRARIGNTIYF	TGTGCCAGTAGGCCAATCCTCGACAGAGCCCGAATAGGAAACACCATATATTTT
-	TRBV19	few	TRBJ2-4	CASSIRQPALAKNIQYF	TGTGCCAGTAGTATAAGACAGCCCGCACTAGCCAAAAACATTCAGTACTTC
-	TRBV30	few	TRBJ2-3	CACKVLSTDTQYF	TGTGCCTGCAAGGTTTTAAGCACAGATACGCAGTATTTT
-	TRBV28	many	TRBJ2-1	CASSPGNNEQFF	TGTGCCAGCAGCCCCGGGAACAATGAGCAGTTCTTC
TRBD2	TRBV6-1	few	TRBJ2-6	CASSGTAGGPISGANVLTF	TGTGCCAGCAGTGGGACCGCGGGGGGACCTATCTCTGGGGCCAACGTCCTGACTTTC
TRBD2	TRBV7-3	few	TRBJ2-7	CASSPGPTSGNRKQYF	TGTGCCAGCAGCCCAGGCCCGACTAGCGGTAATAGGAAGCAGTACTTC
TRBD1	TRBV19	-	TRBJ1-1	CASSSGGWMNTEAFF	TGTGCCAGTAGCTCAGGGGGCTGGATGAACACTGAAGCTTTCTTT
TRBD2	TRBV7-3	few	TRBJ2-1	CASSFGLAGNEQFF	TGTGCCAGCAGCTTTGGACTAGCGGGGAATGAGCAGTTCTTC
-	TRBV11-2	-	TRBJ1-1	CASSLGDYRVETEAFF	TGTGCCAGCAGCTTAGGGGATTATCGGGTTGAGACTGAAGCTTTCTTT
-	TRBV7-9	-	TRBJ2-3	CASSMGGPAGVTQYF	TGTGCCAGCAGCATGGGGGGCCCCGCTGGGGTTACGCAGTATTTT
-	TRBV28	-	TRBJ1-5	CASNSQGRDSNQPQHF	TGTGCCAGCAACTCACAGGGCCGTGATAGCAATCAGCCCCAGCATTTT
TRBD1	TRBV30	once	TRBJ1-2	CAWSQTGGWGYTF	TGTGCCTGGAGTCAAACAGGGGGCTGGGGCTACACCTTC
TRBD1	TRBV6-1	-	TRBJ1-1	CASIGQGWPEAFF	TGTGCCAGCATCGGACAGGGTTGGCCTGAAGCTTTCTTT
-	TRBV18	-	TRBJ1-5	CASSPASNQPQHF	TGTGCCAGCTCACCAGCAAGCAATCAGCCCCAGCATTTT
-	TRBV28	few	TRBJ2-1	CASSPSKTGRSYNEQFF	TGTGCCAGCAGTCCCTCCAAGACAGGGAGGTCCTACAATGAGCAGTTCTTC